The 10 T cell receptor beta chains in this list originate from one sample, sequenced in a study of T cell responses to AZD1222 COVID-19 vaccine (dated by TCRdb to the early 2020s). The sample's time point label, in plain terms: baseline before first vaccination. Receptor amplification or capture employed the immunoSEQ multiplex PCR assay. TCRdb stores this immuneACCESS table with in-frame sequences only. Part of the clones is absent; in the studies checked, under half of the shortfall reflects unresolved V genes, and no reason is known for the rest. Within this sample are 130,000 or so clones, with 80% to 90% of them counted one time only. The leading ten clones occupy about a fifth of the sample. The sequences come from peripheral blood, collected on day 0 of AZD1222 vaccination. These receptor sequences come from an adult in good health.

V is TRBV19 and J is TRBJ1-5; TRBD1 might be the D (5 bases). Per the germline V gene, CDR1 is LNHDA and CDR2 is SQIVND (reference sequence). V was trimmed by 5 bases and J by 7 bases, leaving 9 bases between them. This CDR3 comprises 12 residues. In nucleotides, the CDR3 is TGTGCCAGTAGTTTCCGGGGGCAGCCCCAGCATTTT. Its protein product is CASSFRGQPQHF. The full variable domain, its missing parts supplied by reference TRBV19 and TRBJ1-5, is DGGITQSPKYLFRKEGQNVTLSCEQNLNHDAMYWYRQDPGQGLRLIYYSQIVNDFQKGDIAEGYSVSREKKESFPLTVTSAQKNPTAFYLCASSFRGQPQHFGDGTRLSIL.

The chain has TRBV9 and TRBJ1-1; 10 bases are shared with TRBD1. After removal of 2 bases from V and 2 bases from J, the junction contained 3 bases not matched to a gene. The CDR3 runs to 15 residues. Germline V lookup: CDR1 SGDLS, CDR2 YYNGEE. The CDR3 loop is CASSVGTGVNTEAFF. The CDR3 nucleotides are TGTGCCAGCAGCGTCGGGACAGGGGTAAACACTGAAGCTTTCTTT.

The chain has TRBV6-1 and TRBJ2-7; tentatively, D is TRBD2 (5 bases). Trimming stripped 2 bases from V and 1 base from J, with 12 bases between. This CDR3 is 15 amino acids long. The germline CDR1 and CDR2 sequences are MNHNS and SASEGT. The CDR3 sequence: CASSEFRGVSYEQYF. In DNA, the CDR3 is TGTGCCAGCAGTGAATTCCGGGGAGTTTCCTACGAGCAGTACTTC.

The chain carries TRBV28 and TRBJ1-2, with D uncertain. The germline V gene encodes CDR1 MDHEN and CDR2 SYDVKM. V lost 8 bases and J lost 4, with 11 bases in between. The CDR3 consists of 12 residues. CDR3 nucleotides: TGTGCCAGCGGGTCCACAGCCTATGGCTACACCTTC. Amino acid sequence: CASGSTAYGYTF.

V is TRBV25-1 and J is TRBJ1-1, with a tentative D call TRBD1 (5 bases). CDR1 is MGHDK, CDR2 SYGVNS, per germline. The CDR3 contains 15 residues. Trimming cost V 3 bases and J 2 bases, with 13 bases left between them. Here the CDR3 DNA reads TGTGCCAGCAGTGACCTCCGGGACGGTAACACTGAAGCTTTCTTT. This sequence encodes CASSDLRDGNTEAFF.

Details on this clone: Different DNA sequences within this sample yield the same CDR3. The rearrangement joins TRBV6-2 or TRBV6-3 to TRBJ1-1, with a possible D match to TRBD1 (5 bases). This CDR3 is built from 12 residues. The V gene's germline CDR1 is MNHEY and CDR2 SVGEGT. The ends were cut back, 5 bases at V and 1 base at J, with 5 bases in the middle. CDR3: CASSRGNTEAFF. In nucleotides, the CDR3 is TGTGCCAGCAGTAGGGGGAACACTGAAGCTTTCTTT.

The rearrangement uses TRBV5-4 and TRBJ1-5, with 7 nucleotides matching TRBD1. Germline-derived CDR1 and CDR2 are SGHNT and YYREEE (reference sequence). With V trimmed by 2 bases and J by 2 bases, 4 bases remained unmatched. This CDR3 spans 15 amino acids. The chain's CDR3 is CASSLGGSGNQPQHF. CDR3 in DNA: TGTGCCAGCAGCTTAGGGGGCTCGGGCAATCAGCCCCAGCATTTT.

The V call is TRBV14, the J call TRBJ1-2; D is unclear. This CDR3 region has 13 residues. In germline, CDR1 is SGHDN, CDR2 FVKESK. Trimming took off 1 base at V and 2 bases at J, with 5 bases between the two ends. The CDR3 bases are TGTGCCAGCAGCCAAGGGGGAAACTATGGCTACACCTTC. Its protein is CASSQGGNYGYTF.

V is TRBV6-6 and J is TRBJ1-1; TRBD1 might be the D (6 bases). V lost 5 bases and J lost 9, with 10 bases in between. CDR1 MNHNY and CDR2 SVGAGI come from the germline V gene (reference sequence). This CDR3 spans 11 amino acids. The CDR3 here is CASSTDSKAFF. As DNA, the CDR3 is TGTGCCAGCAGTACGGACAGTAAAGCTTTCTTT.

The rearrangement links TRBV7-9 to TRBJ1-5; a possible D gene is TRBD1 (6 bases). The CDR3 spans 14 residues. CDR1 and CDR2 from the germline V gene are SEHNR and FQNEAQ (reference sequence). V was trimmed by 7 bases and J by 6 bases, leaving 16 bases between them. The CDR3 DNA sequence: TGTGCCAGCACAATAGGGGGTCTAGGTCAGCCCCAGCATTTT. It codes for CASTIGGLGQPQHF.